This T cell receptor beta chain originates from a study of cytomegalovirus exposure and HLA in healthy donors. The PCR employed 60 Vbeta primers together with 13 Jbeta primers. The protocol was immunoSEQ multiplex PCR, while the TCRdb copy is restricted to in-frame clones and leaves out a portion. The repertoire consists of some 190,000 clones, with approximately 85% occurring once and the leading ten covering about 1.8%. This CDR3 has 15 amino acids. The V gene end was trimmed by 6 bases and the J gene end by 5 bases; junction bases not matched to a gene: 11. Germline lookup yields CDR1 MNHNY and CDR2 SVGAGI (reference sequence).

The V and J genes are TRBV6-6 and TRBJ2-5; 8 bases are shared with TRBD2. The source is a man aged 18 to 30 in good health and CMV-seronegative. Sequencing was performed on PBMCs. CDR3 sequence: CASRPAGEGWETQYF. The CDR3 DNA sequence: TGTGCCAGCAGGCCAGCGGGGGAGGGTTGGGAGACCCAGTACTTC.